Below are 5 T cell receptor beta chains sequenced from a single sample in a study of blood T cell repertoires in COVID-19. This table comes from immunoSEQ multiplex PCR, and its TCRdb copy is limited to in-frame clones, with some not included. This sample carries hundreds of thousands of clones, more than 75% of them seen once, and the ten largest clones take approximately 0.89%. The sequencing sample was made of peripheral blood. Every receptor here comes from a man aged 40-49 years with acute or convalescent COVID-19.

V and J are TRBV5-1 and TRBJ2-3; 8 bases line up with TRBD2. CDR3 size: 15 residues. Germline CDR1 is SGHRS and CDR2 is YFSETQ. The junction had 7 bases not matched to a gene; V was cut back by 1 base and J by 6 bases. In nucleotides, the CDR3 is TGCGCCAGCAGCTTGAAGAGCGGGGGTTGGGATACGCAGTATTTT. Protein product: CASSLKSGGWDTQYF.

This chain links TRBV29-1 with TRBJ1-6; D might be TRBD1 (6 bases). Germline V lookup: CDR1 SQVTM, CDR2 ANQGSEA. This CDR3 region has 13 residues. The V and J ends lost 4 bases and 6 bases respectively, with 10 bases between them. CDR3 coding DNA: TGCAGCGTTGGACAGGAGATTAATTCACCCCTCCACTTT. Translating gives CSVGQEINSPLHF.

The chain combines TRBV2 with TRBJ1-5; 7 bases line up with TRBD1. This CDR3 is 15 amino acids long. The junction had 6 bases not matched to a gene; V was cut back by 7 bases and J by 0 bases. CDR1 and CDR2 from the germline V gene are SNHLY and FYNNEI. The CDR3 protein is CASTEDRSSNQPQHF. CDR3 sequence (DNA): TGTGCCAGCACTGAGGACAGGTCTAGCAATCAGCCCCAGCATTTT.

V usage is TRBV19 and J usage is TRBJ1-3, with TRBD1 identical over 8 bases. Germline trimming cut 10 bases from V and 2 bases from J; bases unmatched to any gene: 10. Germline V gives CDR1 LNHDA, CDR2 SQIVND (reference sequence). This CDR3 comprises 15 residues. The CDR3 here is CATGPGQVTGNTIYF. In DNA, the CDR3 is TGTGCCACCGGCCCGGGACAGGTCACTGGAAACACCATATATTTT. The variable domain in full, completed from reference TRBV19 and TRBJ1-3, reads DGGITQSPKYLFRKEGQNVTLSCEQNLNHDAMYWYRQDPGQGLRLIYYSQIVNDFQKGDIAEGYSVSREKKESFPLTVTSAQKNPTAFYLCATGPGQVTGNTIYFGEGSWLTVV.

CDR3 region: CASSSSGLNYGYTF. In DNA, the CDR3 is TGTGCCAGCAGTTCCTCGGGGTTAAACTATGGCTACACCTTC. This chain links TRBV28 with TRBJ1-2; the D is unclear. There are 14 residues in the CDR3. The germline V gene encodes CDR1 MDHEN and CDR2 SYDVKM. Trimming took 4 bases from V and 2 from J, leaving 11 bases between them.